This record looks at one T cell receptor beta chain sequence and its context. Antigen: not known. Samples were taken at baseline and on day 1 of cycles 4 and 7. CDR1 SQVTM and CDR2 ANQGSEA come from the germline V gene. V lost 6 bases and J lost 4, with 18 bases in between. The CDR3 has 15 amino acids. The sample is drawn from a study of OX40 agonist ivuxolimab in advanced cancers. Study summary: Having had anti-PD-1, anti-PD-L1 or anti-CTLA-4 therapy before was allowed, and about 40% had some. In three patients, partial responses were observed, one with hepatocellular carcinoma and two with cutaneous melanoma. Findings and limits, study-wide: The expanded peripheral T cells' antigen specificity was not determined.

Sequencing was performed with immunoSEQ multiplex PCR; in TCRdb, only in-frame clones are kept and a portion is missing. Here the sample spans tens of thousands of clones, around nine tenths being singletons. The J gene is TRBJ2-2, the V gene TRBV29-1; TRBD2 is a possible D gene (5 bases). The starting material was CD4+ or CD8+ T cells sorted from blood, obtained in a trial of the OX40 agonist ivuxolimab. The clonotype originates from an adult with an advanced solid tumor such as melanoma, head and neck, liver or kidney cancer. CDR3 nucleotide sequence: TGCAGCGTCATAACGACCGGACTCCTCACCGGGGAGCTGTTTTTT. It encodes CSVITTGLLTGELFF.